Below are 4 T cell receptor beta chains sequenced from a single sample in a study of Graves' ophthalmopathy and Graves' hyperthyroidism. Amplified material comprised TCR beta CDR3 regions derived from RNA transcripts. The first-round RT-PCR employed HTBI primers together with the Qiagen OneStep RT-PCR kit. A multiplex PCR was then performed as the second round. TCRdb re-called the multiplex PCR reads through MiXCR, storing one row per CDR3 protein. This sample has around 340,000 distinct CDR3 sequences, with 17% found just once. The sample comprised peripheral blood. The receptors were gathered from an adult man with Graves' ophthalmopathy.

This clonotype was recorded many times. The genes are TRBV20-1 and TRBJ2-7, with a weak D call TRBD2 (5 bases). Germline V lookup: CDR1 DFQATT, CDR2 SNEGSKA (reference sequence). Trimming left V 8 bases short and J 2 bases short, with 16 bases between. The CDR3 runs to 13 residues. CDR3: CSLETIKTYEQYF. The CDR3 coding sequence is TGCAGTCTCGAGACTATTAAAACCTACGAGCAGTACTTC.

This clonotype was picked up many times. This chain connects TRBV11-2 to TRBJ2-4; TRBD1 matches at 10 bases. The CDR3 contains 17 residues. Trimming cost V 5 bases and J 0 bases; bases outside gene matches: 7. Germline CDR1 and CDR2: SGHAT and FQNNGV. CDR3 sequence reads: CASSPTRDRGAKNIQYF. The CDR3 bases are TGTGCCAGCAGCCCCACCCGGGACAGGGGAGCCAAAAACATTCAGTACTTC.

This clonotype was seen repeatedly, ten times or more. The chain combines TRBV7-2 with TRBJ2-5, with TRBD1 matching 9 bases. The CDR3 is 15 amino acids. Germline CDR1 and CDR2: SGHTA and FQGNSA. With V trimmed by 5 bases and J by 1 base, 5 bases remained unmatched. The CDR3 spells CASSAQGAFQETQYF. CDR3 DNA sequence: TGTGCCAGCAGCGCACAGGGGGCCTTCCAAGAGACCCAGTACTTC.

The V and J genes are TRBV3-1 and TRBJ1-1, with TRBD1 matching over 8 bases. Germline lookup yields CDR1 LGHDT and CDR2 YNNKEL (reference sequence). J lost 4 bases, V lost 8 bases, and 9 bases had no gene match. There are 14 residues in the CDR3. CDR3 DNA sequence: TGTGCCAGCGGACCAGGGGGCCTGGGCACTGAAGCTTTCTTT. Its translation is CASGPGGLGTEAFF.